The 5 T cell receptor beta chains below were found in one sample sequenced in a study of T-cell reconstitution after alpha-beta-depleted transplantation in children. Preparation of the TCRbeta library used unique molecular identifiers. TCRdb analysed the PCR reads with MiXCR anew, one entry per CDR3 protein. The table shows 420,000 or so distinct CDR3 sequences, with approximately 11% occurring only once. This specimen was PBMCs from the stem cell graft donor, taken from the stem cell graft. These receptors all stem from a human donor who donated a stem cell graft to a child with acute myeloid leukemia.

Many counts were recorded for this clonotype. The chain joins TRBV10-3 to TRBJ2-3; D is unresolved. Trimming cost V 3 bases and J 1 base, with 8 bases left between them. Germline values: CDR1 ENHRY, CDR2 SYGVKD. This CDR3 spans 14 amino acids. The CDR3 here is CAISETPGTDTQYF. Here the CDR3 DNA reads TGTGCCATCAGTGAAACTCCAGGCACAGATACGCAGTATTTT.

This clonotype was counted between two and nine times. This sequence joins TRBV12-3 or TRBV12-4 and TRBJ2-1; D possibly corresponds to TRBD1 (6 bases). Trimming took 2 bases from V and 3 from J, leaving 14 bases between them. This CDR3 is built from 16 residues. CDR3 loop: CASSLIIGQIYNEQFF. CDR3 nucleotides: TGTGCCAGCAGTTTAATTATCGGACAGATCTACAATGAGCAGTTCTTC.

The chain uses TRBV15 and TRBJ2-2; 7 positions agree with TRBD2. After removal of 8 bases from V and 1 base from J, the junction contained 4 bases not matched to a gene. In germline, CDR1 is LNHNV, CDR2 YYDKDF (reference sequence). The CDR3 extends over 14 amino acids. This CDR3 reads CATGKRGNTGELFF. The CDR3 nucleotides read TGTGCCACCGGAAAGCGGGGGAACACCGGGGAGCTGTTTTTT.

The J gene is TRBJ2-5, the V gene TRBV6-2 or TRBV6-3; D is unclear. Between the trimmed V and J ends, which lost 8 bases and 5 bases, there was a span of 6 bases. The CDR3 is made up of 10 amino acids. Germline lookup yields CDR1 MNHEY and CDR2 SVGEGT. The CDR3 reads CASGPETQYF. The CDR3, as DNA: TGTGCCAGCGGACCGGAGACCCAGTACTTC.

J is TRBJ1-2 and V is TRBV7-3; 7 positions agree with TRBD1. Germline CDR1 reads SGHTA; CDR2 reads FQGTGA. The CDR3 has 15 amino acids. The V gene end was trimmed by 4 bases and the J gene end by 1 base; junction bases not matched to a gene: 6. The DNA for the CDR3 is TGTGCCAGCAGCTCATCCGGGACAGTTAACTATGGCTACACCTTC. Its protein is CASSSSGTVNYGYTF.